Sequencing of this TCR beta chain was carried out in a study of T cells expressing NK-cell markers. Study details: The TCR beta repertoires were obtained from sorted CD3+CD56+NKG2C+, CD3+CD56+NKG2C- and CD3+CD56-NKG2C+ T cells.

Following a re-call of the 5' RACE reads, TCRdb has one entry per CDR3 protein and lacks DNA. The sample data list 350,000 to 500,000 distinct CDR3 sequences. Germline lookup yields CDR1 SGDLS and CDR2 YYNGEE. The CDR3 spans 14 residues. The V call is TRBV9, the J call TRBJ1-3. Sequenced: blood T cells: a sorted CD56 or NKG2C T cell subset, CD4+ or CD8+ T cells, or bulk PBMC T cells (not recorded which). The sequence was collected from a woman between 18 and 70 years old in good health. CDR3 loop: CASSVGVLGNTIYF.